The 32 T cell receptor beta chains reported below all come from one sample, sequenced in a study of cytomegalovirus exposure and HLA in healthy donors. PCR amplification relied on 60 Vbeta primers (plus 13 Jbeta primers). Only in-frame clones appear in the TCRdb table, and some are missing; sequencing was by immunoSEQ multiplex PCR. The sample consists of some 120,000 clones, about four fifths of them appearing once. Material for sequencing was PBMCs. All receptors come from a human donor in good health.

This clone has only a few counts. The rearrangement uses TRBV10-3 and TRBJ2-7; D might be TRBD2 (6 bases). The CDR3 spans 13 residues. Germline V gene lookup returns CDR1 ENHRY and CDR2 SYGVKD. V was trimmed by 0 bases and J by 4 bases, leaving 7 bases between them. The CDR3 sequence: CAISESGLYEQYF. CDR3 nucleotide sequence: TGTGCCATCAGTGAGTCGGGACTTTACGAGCAGTACTTC.

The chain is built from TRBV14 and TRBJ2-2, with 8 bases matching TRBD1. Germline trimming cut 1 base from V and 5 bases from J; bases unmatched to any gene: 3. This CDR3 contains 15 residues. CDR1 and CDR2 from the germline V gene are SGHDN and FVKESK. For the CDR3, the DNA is TGTGCCAGCAGCCAAGTACAGGGGGTTACCGGGGAGCTGTTTTTT. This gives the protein CASSQVQGVTGELFF.

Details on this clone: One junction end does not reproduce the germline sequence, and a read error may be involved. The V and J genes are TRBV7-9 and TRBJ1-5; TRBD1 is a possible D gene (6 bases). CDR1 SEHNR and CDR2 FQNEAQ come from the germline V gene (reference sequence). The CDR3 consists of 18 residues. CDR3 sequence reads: CSSSLAGATGISNQPQHF. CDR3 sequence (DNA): TGTTCCAGCAGCTTAGCTGGGGCAACAGGGATCAGCAATCAGCCCCAGCATTTT.

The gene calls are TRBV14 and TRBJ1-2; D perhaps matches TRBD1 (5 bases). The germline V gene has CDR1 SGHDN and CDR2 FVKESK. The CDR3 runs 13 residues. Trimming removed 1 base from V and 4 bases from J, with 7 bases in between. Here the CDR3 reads CASSQVRGYGYTF. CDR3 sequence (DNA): TGTGCCAGCAGCCAAGTTAGGGGCTATGGCTACACCTTC.

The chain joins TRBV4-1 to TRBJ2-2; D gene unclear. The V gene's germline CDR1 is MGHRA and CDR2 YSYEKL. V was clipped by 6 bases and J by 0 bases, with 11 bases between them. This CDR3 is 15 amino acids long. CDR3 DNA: TGCGCCAGCAGTCCTTATCAGGCGAACACCGGGGAGCTGTTTTTT. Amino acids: CASSPYQANTGELFF.

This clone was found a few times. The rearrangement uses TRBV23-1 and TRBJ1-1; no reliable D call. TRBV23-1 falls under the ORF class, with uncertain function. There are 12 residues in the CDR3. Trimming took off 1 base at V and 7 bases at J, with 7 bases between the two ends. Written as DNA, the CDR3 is TGCGCCAGCAGTCAATTTGCGGATGAAGCTTTCTTT. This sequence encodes CASSQFADEAFF.

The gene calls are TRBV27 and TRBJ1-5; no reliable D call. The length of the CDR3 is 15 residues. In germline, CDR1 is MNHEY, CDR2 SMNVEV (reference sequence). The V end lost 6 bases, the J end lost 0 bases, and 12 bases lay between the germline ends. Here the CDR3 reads CASRSSGGSNQPQHF. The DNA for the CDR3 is TGTGCCAGCAGATCCAGCGGTGGTAGCAATCAGCCCCAGCATTTT.

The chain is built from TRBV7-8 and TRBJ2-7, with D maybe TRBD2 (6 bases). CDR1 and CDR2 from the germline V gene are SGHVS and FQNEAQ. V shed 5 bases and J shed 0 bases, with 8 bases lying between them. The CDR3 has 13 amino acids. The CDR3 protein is CASSGGNSYEQYF. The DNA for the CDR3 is TGTGCCAGCAGCGGGGGGAACTCCTACGAGCAGTACTTC.

CDR3 DNA sequence: TGTGCCAGCAGTTCTCCCGGGGGGGGTAATACAGATACGCAGTATTTT. Translated: CASSSPGGGNTDTQYF. The chain has TRBV27 and TRBJ2-3; 8 nucleotides agree with TRBD2. This CDR3 contains 16 residues. Germline-derived CDR1 and CDR2 are MNHEY and SMNVEV (reference sequence). The V gene end was trimmed by 4 bases and the J gene end by 3 bases; junction bases not matched to a gene: 9.

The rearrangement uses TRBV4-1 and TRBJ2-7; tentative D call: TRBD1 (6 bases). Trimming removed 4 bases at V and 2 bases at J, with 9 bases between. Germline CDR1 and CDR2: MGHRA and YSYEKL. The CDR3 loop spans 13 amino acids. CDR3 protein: CASSPRQAYEQYF. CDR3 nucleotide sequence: TGCGCCAGCAGCCCCCGACAGGCCTACGAGCAGTACTTC.

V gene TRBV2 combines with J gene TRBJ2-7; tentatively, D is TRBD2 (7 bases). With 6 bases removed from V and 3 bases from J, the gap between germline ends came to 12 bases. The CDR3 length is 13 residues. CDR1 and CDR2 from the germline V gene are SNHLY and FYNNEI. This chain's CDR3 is CASRSRGGYEQYF. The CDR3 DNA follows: TGTGCCAGCAGATCTAGGGGGGGCTACGAGCAGTACTTC.

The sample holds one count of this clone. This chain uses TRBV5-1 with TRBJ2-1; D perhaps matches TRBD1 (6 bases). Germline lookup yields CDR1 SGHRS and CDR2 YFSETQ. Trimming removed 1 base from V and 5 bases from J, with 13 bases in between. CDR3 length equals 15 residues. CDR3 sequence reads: CASSLWSPGDNEQFF. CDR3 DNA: TGCGCCAGCAGCTTGTGGTCTCCAGGGGACAATGAGCAGTTCTTC.

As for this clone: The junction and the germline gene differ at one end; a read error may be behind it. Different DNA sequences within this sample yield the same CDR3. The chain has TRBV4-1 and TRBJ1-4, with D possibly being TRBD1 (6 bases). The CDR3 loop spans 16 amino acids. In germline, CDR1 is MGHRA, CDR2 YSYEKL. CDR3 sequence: CASSHGQPAEGEKLFF. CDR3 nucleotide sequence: TGTGCCAGCAGCCACGGACAGCCGGCTGAGGGAGAAAAACTGTTTTTT.

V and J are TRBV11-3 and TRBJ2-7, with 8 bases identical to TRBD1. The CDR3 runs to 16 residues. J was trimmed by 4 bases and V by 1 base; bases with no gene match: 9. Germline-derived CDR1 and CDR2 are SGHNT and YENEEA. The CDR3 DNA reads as TGTGCCAGCAGCTTAGTCCCGACAGGGGATCGGTACGAGCAGTACTTC. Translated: CASSLVPTGDRYEQYF. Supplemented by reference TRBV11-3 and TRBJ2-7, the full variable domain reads EAGVVQSPRYKIIEKKQPVAFWCNPISGHNTLYWYLQNLGQGPELLIRYENEEAVDDSQLPKDRFSAERLKGVDSTLKIQPAELGDSAVYLCASSLVPTGDRYEQYFGPGTRLTVT.

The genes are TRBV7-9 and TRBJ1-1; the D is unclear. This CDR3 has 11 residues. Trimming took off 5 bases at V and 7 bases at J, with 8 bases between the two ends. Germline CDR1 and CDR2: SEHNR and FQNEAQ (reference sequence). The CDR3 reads CASSHINEAFF. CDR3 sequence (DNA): TGTGCCAGCAGCCACATTAATGAAGCTTTCTTT.

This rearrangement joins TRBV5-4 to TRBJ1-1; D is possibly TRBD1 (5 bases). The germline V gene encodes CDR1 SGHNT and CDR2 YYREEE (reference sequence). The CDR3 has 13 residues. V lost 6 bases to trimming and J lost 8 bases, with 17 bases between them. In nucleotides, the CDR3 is TGTGCCAGCAAGGATAAAGGACACCCGGAAGCTTTCTTT. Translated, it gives CASKDKGHPEAFF.

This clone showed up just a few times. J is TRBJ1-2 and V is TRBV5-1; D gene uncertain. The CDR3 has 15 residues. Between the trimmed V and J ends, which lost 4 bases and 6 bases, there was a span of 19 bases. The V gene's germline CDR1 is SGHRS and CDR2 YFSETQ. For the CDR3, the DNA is TGCGCCAGCAGCGTAACTTCAGGCCGGGGTGATGGCTACACCTTC. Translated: CASSVTSGRGDGYTF. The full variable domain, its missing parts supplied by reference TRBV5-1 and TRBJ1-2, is KAGVTQTPRYLIKTRGQQVTLSCSPISGHRSVSWYQQTPGQGLQFLFEYFSETQRNKGNFPGRFSGRQFSNSRSEMNVSTLELGDSALYLCASSVTSGRGDGYTFGSGTRLTVV.

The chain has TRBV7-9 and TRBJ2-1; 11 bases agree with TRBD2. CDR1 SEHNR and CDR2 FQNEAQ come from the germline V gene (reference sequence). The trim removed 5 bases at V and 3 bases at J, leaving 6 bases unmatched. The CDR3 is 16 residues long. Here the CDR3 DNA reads TGTGCCAGCAGCCCTCCGGGGACTAGCGGCTACAATGAGCAGTTCTTC. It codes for CASSPPGTSGYNEQFF.

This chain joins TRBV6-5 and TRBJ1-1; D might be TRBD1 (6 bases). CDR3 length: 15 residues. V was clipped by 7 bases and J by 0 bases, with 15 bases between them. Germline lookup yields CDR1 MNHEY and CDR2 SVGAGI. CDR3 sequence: CASTQTGVMNTEAFF. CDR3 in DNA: TGTGCCAGCACCCAGACAGGTGTCATGAACACTGAAGCTTTCTTT.

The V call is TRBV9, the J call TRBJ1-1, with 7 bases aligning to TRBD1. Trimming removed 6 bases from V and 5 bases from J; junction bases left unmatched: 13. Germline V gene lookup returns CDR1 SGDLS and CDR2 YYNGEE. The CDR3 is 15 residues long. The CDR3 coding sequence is TGTGCCAGCACCCCGTGGGCAGGGGGAGAGACTGAAGCTTTCTTT. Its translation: CASTPWAGGETEAFF.

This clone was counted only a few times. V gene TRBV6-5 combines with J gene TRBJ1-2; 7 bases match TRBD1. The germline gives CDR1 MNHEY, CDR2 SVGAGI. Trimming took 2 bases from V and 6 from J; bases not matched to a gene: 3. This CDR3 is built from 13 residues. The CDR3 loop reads CASSYDRVNGYTF. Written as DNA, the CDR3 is TGTGCCAGCAGTTACGACAGGGTAAATGGCTACACCTTC.

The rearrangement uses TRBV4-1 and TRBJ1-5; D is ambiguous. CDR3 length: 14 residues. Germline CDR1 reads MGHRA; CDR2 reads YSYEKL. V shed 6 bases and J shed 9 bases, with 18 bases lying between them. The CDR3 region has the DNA TGCGCCAGCAGACCCGCGGGGATCTGGGGGCCCCAGCATTTT. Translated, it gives CASRPAGIWGPQHF.

The CDR3 bases are TGCGCCAGCAGCCACCCGGGATATTGGGGAGAGACCCAGTACTTC. This encodes CASSHPGYWGETQYF. The chain combines TRBV4-1 with TRBJ2-5; D might be TRBD2 (5 bases). Trimming removed 3 bases from V and 4 bases from J, with 15 bases in between. Germline CDR1 MGHRA, CDR2 YSYEKL. The CDR3 spans 15 residues.

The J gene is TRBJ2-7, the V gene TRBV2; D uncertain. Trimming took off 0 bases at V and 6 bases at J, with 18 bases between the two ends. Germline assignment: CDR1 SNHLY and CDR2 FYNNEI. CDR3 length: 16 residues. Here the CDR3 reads CASSEALPIAVGEQYF. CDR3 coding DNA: TGTGCCAGCAGTGAAGCCCTCCCCATAGCTGTCGGCGAGCAGTACTTC.

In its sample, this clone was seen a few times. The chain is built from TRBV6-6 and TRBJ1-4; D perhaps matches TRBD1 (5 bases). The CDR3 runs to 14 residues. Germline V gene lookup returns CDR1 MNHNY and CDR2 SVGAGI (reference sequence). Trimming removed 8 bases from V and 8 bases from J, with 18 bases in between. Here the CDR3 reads CASGLRGDGEKLFF. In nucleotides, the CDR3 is TGTGCCAGCGGACTCCGGGGGGACGGGGAAAAACTGTTTTTT.

CDR3 DNA sequence: TGTGCCAGCAGCTTTGGGACTAACAATGAGCAGTTCTTC. This codes for CASSFGTNNEQFF. The chain employs TRBV11-2 and TRBJ2-1; 7 bases align to TRBD2. Per the germline V gene, CDR1 is SGHAT and CDR2 is FQNNGV. This CDR3 region has 13 residues. The V segment lost 3 bases and the J segment 5 bases; nucleotides outside the gene matches: 1.

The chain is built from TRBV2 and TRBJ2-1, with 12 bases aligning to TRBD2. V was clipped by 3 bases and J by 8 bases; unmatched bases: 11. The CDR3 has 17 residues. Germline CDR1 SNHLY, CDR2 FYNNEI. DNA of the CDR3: TGTGCCAGCAGTGATGCCCAGGGGACTAGCGGGTTGGATGAGCAGTTCTTC. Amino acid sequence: CASSDAQGTSGLDEQFF.

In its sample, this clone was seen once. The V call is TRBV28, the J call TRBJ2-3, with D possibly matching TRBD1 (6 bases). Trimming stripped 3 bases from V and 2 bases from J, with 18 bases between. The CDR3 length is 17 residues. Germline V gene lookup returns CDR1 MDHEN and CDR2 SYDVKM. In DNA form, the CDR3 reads TGTGCCAGCAGTTTTTCCCCCGGGCAGGGGACCACAGATACGCAGTATTTT. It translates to CASSFSPGQGTTDTQYF.

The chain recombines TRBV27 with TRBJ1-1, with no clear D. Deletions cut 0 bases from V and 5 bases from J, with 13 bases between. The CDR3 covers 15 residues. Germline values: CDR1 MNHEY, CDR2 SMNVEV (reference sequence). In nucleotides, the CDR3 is TGTGCCAGCAGTTTATCGAGGGCTTCGAGGACTGAAGCTTTCTTT. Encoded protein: CASSLSRASRTEAFF.

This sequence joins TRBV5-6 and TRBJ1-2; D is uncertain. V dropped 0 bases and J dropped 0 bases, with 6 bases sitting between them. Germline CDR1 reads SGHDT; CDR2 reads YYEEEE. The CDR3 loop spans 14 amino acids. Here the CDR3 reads CASSLVGSNYGYTF. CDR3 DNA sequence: TGTGCCAGCAGCTTGGTCGGTTCTAACTATGGCTACACCTTC.

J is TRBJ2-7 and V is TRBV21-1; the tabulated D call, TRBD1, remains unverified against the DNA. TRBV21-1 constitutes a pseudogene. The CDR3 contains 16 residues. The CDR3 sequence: CASSKGAGTDNYEQYF. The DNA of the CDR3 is TGTGCCAGCAGCAAAGGGGCTGGGACAGATAACTACGAGCAGTACTTC.

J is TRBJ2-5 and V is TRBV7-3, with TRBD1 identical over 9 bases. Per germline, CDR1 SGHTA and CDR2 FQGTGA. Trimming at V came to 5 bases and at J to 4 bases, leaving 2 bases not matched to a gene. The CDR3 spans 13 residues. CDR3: CASSRDRVETQYF. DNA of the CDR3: TGTGCCAGCAGCCGGGACAGGGTAGAGACCCAGTACTTC.